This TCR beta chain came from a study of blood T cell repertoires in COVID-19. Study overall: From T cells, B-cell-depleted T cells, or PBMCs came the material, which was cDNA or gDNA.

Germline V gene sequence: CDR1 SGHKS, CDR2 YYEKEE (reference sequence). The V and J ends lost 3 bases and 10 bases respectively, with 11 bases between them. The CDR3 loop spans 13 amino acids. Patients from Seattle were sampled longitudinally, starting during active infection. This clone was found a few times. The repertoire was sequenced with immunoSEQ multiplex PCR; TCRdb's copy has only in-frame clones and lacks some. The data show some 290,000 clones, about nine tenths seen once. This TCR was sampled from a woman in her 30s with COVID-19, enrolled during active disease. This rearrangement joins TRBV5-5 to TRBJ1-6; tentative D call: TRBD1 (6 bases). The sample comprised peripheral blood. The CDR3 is CASSWQGKSPLHF. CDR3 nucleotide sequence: TGTGCCAGCAGCTGGCAGGGGAAATCACCCCTCCACTTT.